The rows below give T cell receptor beta chains drawn from one sample of a study of technical replicates of blood from several donors. TCRdb's copy holds only in-frame clones and misses some; the assay was immunoSEQ multiplex PCR. The sample contains around 80,000 clones, roughly 94% of which appear only once. Sequencing was carried out using T cells isolated from PBMCs. These TCRs come from a human donor in good health. CDR3s leave out the opening cysteine and the closing phenylalanine or tryptophan.

J: TRBJ2-7
V: TRBV30
CDR3: ACRSRGDSYEQY

J: TRBJ2-3
V: TRBV15
CDR3: ATSRLGGTDTQY

J: TRBJ2-1
V: TRBV18
CDR3: ASSLLAGESKNEQF

J: TRBJ2-7
V: TRBV29-1
CDR3: SVRRRDSPYEQY

J: TRBJ1-1
V: TRBV2
CDR3: AGRQGLMNTEAF

J: TRBJ1-3
V: TRBV5-1
CDR3: ASSLVTAQGNTIY

J: TRBJ1-5
V: TRBV30
CDR3: AWSRGFNQPQH

J: TRBJ2-7
V: TRBV7-2
CDR3: ASSSAGNYEQY

J: TRBJ1-1
V: TRBV7-9
CDR3: ASKRISGGNTEAF

J: TRBJ2-5
V: TRBV5-6
CDR3: ASSPTGDQETQY

J: TRBJ2-1
V: TRBV19
CDR3: ASRPTGGELGFSYNEQF

J: TRBJ2-3
V: TRBV14
CDR3: ASSQEGPGLAVDTQY

J: TRBJ1-1
V: TRBV28
CDR3: ASSLSIAGMNTEAF

J: TRBJ1-5
V: TRBV9
CDR3: ASSVRGLPNQPQH

J: TRBJ2-5
V: TRBV27
CDR3: ASSDRGPEETQY

J: TRBJ2-5
V: TRBV7-7
CDR3: ASSFGTGVETQY

J: TRBJ2-5
V: TRBV6-6
CDR3: ASSFEEREWGETQY

J: TRBJ2-1
V: TRBV19
CDR3: ASRAGLLAGGYNEQF

J: TRBJ1-4
V: TRBV7-2
CDR3: ASSSRQAGEKLF

J: TRBJ2-1
V: TRBV28
CDR3: ASSGGATYNEQF

J: TRBJ2-7
V: TRBV27
CDR3: ASSQLQGALYEQY

J: TRBJ1-2
V: TRBV6-1
CDR3: ASSEVGQGPYGYT

J: TRBJ1-4
V: TRBV5-1
CDR3: ASSSVPRDRGIEKLF

J: TRBJ2-3
V: TRBV6-1
CDR3: ASSEGQGLGTDTQY

J: TRBJ2-3
V: TRBV7-8
CDR3: ASSLALSGTDTQY

J: TRBJ2-3
V: TRBV19
CDR3: ASSISGGRTSTDTQY

J: TRBJ1-1
V: TRBV11-3
CDR3: ASMLLAGQGALAEAF

J: TRBJ1-3
V: TRBV30
CDR3: ASRRGGTGNTIY

J: TRBJ2-7
V: TRBV6-1
CDR3: ASSMVWHEQY

J: TRBJ1-5
V: TRBV19
CDR3: ASSLSGWANNQPQH

J: TRBJ1-5
V: TRBV10-3
CDR3: AISEGSTKGSNQPQH

J: TRBJ1-1
V: TRBV28
CDR3: ASSRQVTEAF

J: TRBJ2-6
V: TRBV6-1
CDR3: ASSERRVSGANVLT

J: TRBJ1-1
V: TRBV7-9
CDR3: ASSSQLNTEAF

J: TRBJ2-1
V: TRBV2
CDR3: ASSVGTSIYNEQF

J: TRBJ2-7
V: TRBV6-1
CDR3: ASTPLGTSYEQY

J: TRBJ2-1
V: TRBV7-3
CDR3: ASSLNPSGSNEQF

J: TRBJ2-3
V: TRBV5-1
CDR3: ASSFGGRASTDTQY

J: TRBJ1-5
V: TRBV7-2
CDR3: ASSLGYAHDQPQH

J: TRBJ2-2
V: TRBV11-2
CDR3: ASSFGLRNTGELF

J: TRBJ2-7
V: TRBV7-9
CDR3: ASSSGQSYEQY